The rows below give T cell receptor beta chains drawn from one sample of a study of Graves' ophthalmopathy and Graves' hyperthyroidism. TCRdb reprocessed the multiplex PCR reads with MiXCR, giving one entry per CDR3 protein. The data contain over a million distinct CDR3 sequences, approximately 35% of them singletons. The sample was peripheral blood or thyroid tissue (not recorded which). The source is an adult man with Graves' hyperthyroidism. Both conserved end residues are part of each CDR3. D genes are given only for firm matches. Part of the rows lack a size; the others show once, few, many or a class for expanded clones.

d_call	clone_size	j_call	v_call	cdr3_nt	cdr3_aa
-	-	TRBJ1-5	TRBV12-3/TRBV12-4	TGTGCCAGCAGTTTAGTATTATCAGAGCGCAATCAGCCCCAGCATTTT	CASSLVLSERNQPQHF
TRBD2	-	TRBJ2-7	TRBV6-1	TGTGCCAGCAGTGTGGCTAGCGGCTTCTCCTACGAGCAGTACTTC	CASSVASGFSYEQYF
TRBD1	-	TRBJ2-5	TRBV10-3	TGTGCCACGTCGGGACAGGGTAATCAGCCCCAGTACTTC	CATSGQGNQPQYF
-	-	TRBJ1-2	TRBV6-9	TGTGCCAGCAGTGAAGCATCCCCGGCCTATGGCTACACCTTC	CASSEASPAYGYTF
-	many	TRBJ1-1	TRBV6-1	TGTGCCAGCAGTGACAGGGCTCACACTGAAGCTTTCTTT	CASSDRAHTEAFF
TRBD1	-	TRBJ1-1	TRBV10-3	TGTGCCACGACGTCAGGGGACAGTATAGGCACTGAAGCTTTCTTT	CATTSGDSIGTEAFF
-	many	TRBJ1-4	TRBV7-9	TGTGCCAGCAGCCTTGGGGAGGGGATTGAAAAACTGTTTTTT	CASSLGEGIEKLFF
-	many	TRBJ1-1	TRBV29-1	TGCAGCGTTGAAGGCCCGGGAGCAATGAACACTGAAGCTTTCTTT	CSVEGPGAMNTEAFF
TRBD1	-	TRBJ2-5	TRBV6-5	TGTGCCAGCAGTAACAGGGGGCGAGGGACCCAGTACTTC	CASSNRGRGTQYF
-	-	TRBJ2-3	TRBV7-9	TGTGCCAGCAGCGTGTCCATTCAGGATACGCAGTATTTT	CASSVSIQDTQYF
-	-	TRBJ1-4	TRBV19	TGTGCCAGTAAGAGTGTTGAAAAACTGTTTTTT	CASKSVEKLFF
-	few	TRBJ2-7	TRBV4-3	TGCGCCAGCAGCCAAGATACAGGGTCGTTCGAGCAGTACTTC	CASSQDTGSFEQYF
TRBD1	-	TRBJ2-7	TRBV7-9	TGTGCCAGTAGGATCGGACAGGGATCCTACGAGCAGTACTTC	CASRIGQGSYEQYF
-	few	TRBJ2-6	TRBV5-5	TGTGCCAGCAGCTTCAAGGTTGGTGGGGCCAACGTCCTGACTTTC	CASSFKVGGANVLTF
-	few	TRBJ2-2	TRBV5-1	TGCGCCAGCAGCGAACCCAGGGGTCGGCGAAACACCGGGGAGCTGTTTTTT	CASSEPRGRRNTGELFF
-	-	TRBJ2-2	TRBV7-2	TGTGCCAGCAGCTTAGCGGGTGGAGGAGGCACCGGGGAGCTGTTTTTT	CASSLAGGGGTGELFF
TRBD2	-	TRBJ2-3	TRBV2	TGTGCCAGCAGTGAAATCAGCGGGGCCGTATATACGCAGTATTTT	CASSEISGAVYTQYF
-	few	TRBJ1-2	TRBV3-1	TGTGCCAGCAGCCAACAGGACGGAAACTATGGCTACACCTTC	CASSQQDGNYGYTF
-	many	TRBJ1-1	TRBV7-8	TGTGCCAGCAGCTTGGTGAACACTGAAGCTTTCTTT	CASSLVNTEAFF
-	many	TRBJ1-2	TRBV7-8	TGTGCCAGCAGCCCCCCGGCGAGCGGCGTTAACGACTACACCTTC	CASSPPASGVNDYTF
-	many	TRBJ2-5	TRBV4-1	TGCGCCAGCAGCCAAGGTCTAGTCGGAGAGACCCAGTACTTC	CASSQGLVGETQYF
-	many	TRBJ2-7	TRBV4-1	TGCGCCAGCAGCCAAGTGGACGGACCCTACGAGCAGTACTTC	CASSQVDGPYEQYF
TRBD2	once	TRBJ2-1	TRBV5-1	TGCGCCAGCAGCTTCCAGGGTCGACTAGCGGGAGACAATGAGCAGTTCTTC	CASSFQGRLAGDNEQFF
-	many	TRBJ2-5	TRBV7-2	TGTGCCAGCAGCGAAGGGGGCGCGGGGGAGACCCAGTACTTC	CASSEGGAGETQYF
-	-	TRBJ2-5	TRBV11-2	TGTGCCAGCAGCCCCGGGGCAGACCAAGAGACCCAGTACTTC	CASSPGADQETQYF
-	few	TRBJ2-5	TRBV4-1	TGCGCCAGCAGCCAAGAAAATCTATCGCGGGAGACCCAGTACTTC	CASSQENLSRETQYF
-	few	TRBJ2-3	TRBV29-1	TGCAGCGTTGAAGTGGGCAGGTCGAGCACAGATACGCAGTATTTT	CSVEVGRSSTDTQYF
TRBD1	many	TRBJ1-2	TRBV14	TGTGCCAGCAGTCAGATACAGGGGAGATACTATGGCTACACCTTC	CASSQIQGRYYGYTF
TRBD1	-	TRBJ1-3	TRBV2	TGTGCCAGCAGTGAAGGGACAGGCCGTTCCTCTGGAAACACCATATATTTT	CASSEGTGRSSGNTIYF
TRBD1	many	TRBJ1-1	TRBV2	TGTGCCAGCAGTTGGGACAGAAGAACAAATGAAGCTTTCTTT	CASSWDRRTNEAFF
-	many	TRBJ1-5	TRBV20-1	TGCAGTGCCATAGAACAGGGTGGGCTGCATCAGCCCCAGCATTTT	CSAIEQGGLHQPQHF
-	many	TRBJ1-4	TRBV12-3/TRBV12-4	TGTGCCAGCAGTTTATTTATCGGGGGCCAAAATGAAAAACTGTTTTTT	CASSLFIGGQNEKLFF
-	-	TRBJ1-5	TRBV24-1	TGTGCCACCAGTGCTAGGGGCAGGGAGACCCAGCATTTT	CATSARGRETQHF
-	many	TRBJ1-5	TRBV19	TGTGCCAGTACCAACTGGGGGTCGAGCAATCAGCCCCAGCATTTT	CASTNWGSSNQPQHF
-	once	TRBJ2-7	TRBV20-1	TGCAGTGGTATGGCAGGGAGCGCCGAGCAGTACTTC	CSGMAGSAEQYF
-	many	TRBJ1-1	TRBV2	TGTGCCGAAATGGGCACTGAAGCTTTCTTT	CAEMGTEAFF
-	-	TRBJ2-7	TRBV14	TGTGCCAGCTCACCCACACAGGGAAACTCCTACGAGCAGTACTTC	CASSPTQGNSYEQYF
TRBD2	many	TRBJ2-7	TRBV29-1	TGCAGCGTTGAAGGGGGGACTAAATACGAGCAGTACTTC	CSVEGGTKYEQYF
TRBD1	few	TRBJ1-1	TRBV7-2	TGTGCCAGCAGCGCCGGGACAGGGGCTGAAGCTTTCTTT	CASSAGTGAEAFF
TRBD1	many	TRBJ2-7	TRBV7-9	TGTGCCAGCAGCTTCAGACAGGGTCTCTACGTGCAGTACTTC	CASSFRQGLYVQYF
-	-	TRBJ2-5	TRBV9	TGTGCCAGCAGCGTCAAGGGGGTCGGGACGGGAGAGCAGTACTTC	CASSVKGVGTGEQYF
-	many	TRBJ1-2	TRBV7-2	TGTGCCAGCAGCACTAGACCCCAATATGGCTACACCTTC	CASSTRPQYGYTF
TRBD1	-	TRBJ1-1	TRBV7-2	TGTGCCAGCAGCTTAGAAGGGACAGGGGGTAGGAACACTGAAGCTTTCTTT	CASSLEGTGGRNTEAFF
TRBD1	many	TRBJ2-7	TRBV2	TGTGCCAGCAGTGTGCGAGGGACAGGGCAATGGGAGCAGTACTTC	CASSVRGTGQWEQYF
-	-	TRBJ1-6	TRBV27	TGTGCCAGCAGTCAATTAACGGGAACCCTCCACTTT	CASSQLTGTLHF
-	-	TRBJ2-2	TRBV12-3/TRBV12-4	TGTGCCAGCAGCAACAGCGTCGCCGGGGAGCTGTTTTTT	CASSNSVAGELFF
TRBD1	many	TRBJ2-2	TRBV19	TGTGCCAGTACTCCGGGACAGGAGAAGAACACCGGGGAGCTGTTTTTT	CASTPGQEKNTGELFF
-	few	TRBJ1-1	TRBV19	TGTGCCAGTACATTCGGCGGCATTTACAGGGTGAACACTGAAGCTTTCTTT	CASTFGGIYRVNTEAFF